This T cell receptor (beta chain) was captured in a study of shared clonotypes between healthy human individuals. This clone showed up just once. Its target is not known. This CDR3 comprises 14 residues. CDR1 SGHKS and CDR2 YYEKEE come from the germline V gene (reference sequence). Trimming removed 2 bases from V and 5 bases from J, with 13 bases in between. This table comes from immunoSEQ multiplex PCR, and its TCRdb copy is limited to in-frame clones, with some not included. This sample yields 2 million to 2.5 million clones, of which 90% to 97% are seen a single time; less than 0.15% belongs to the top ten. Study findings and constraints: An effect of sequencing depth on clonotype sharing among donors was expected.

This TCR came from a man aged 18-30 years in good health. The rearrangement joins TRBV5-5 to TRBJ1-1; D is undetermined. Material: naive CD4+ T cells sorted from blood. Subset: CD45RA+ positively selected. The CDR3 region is CASSLLRDITEAFF. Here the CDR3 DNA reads TGTGCCAGCAGCTTACTTCGGGATATAACTGAAGCTTTCTTT.